This TCR beta chain was observed in a study of multiple sclerosis patients with progressive multifocal leukoencephalopathy (dated by TCRdb to the late 2010s). In the study overall: Four to six MS patients treated with natalizumab who did not develop PML were sampled longitudinally as controls. Peripheral T and B cells were examined in MS patients who developed PML (4 under natalizumab, 1 after alemtuzumab) and in treated patients who did not develop PML. From before therapy, through 6 and 12 months, up to PML onset, two natalizumab-treated patients who later developed PML were tracked longitudinally. The goal was to find JC virus-specific or public T-cell expansions that arose at the time of PML onset. The paper's findings and limits, for the study overall: No common TRBV or TRBJ gene usage or preferential TRBV-TRBJ pairings were detected when PML developed. TRB clones above 0.5% frequency appeared only in PML patients, but expanded clones at PML onset were already present before and during natalizumab therapy. With only a small, descriptive cohort, it remained unclear whether the findings reflect JC virus infection or general immunocompromise. Most PML patients had lower normalized Shannon entropy, suggesting less diverse TRB repertoires, while values in the natalizumab-treated controls sat near 1. Analysis was limited to peripheral blood, even though cerebrospinal fluid or brain lymphocytes might be more informative for natalizumab-associated PML.

Explained via the paper, the time point label denotes: before natalizumab initiation. All listed patients had previously received interferon beta, and all PML patients were female. Blood samples at T0 were collected prior to the first natalizumab infusion. Ficoll-Hypaque density gradient centrifugation was used to isolate peripheral blood mononuclear cells. Using the immunoSEQ two-step multiplex PCR at survey-level depth, TRB CDR3 regions were amplified from genomic DNA. To estimate template counts and remove amplification bias, each PCR was spiked with synthetic inline TR CDR3 controls covering all V-J pairings. Reads went through processing to reduce amplification and sequencing bias, and quantification was done against synthetic TR CDR3 analogs. As for the original processing: Raw data were processed in ImmunoSEQ Analyzer, removing out-of-frame sequences and CDR3s with stop codons, and genes were named by IMGT nomenclature. Normalized Shannon entropy, defined as 1 minus Pielou's evenness, served as the summary measure of repertoire diversity. Two TRB sequences were counted as identical only if the two sequences had the same V gene, J gene and CDR3. Public PML clonotypes were CDR3s found in two or more PML-onset samples but not found earlier, in controls, or in public databases. Positional CDR3 amino acid composition was analyzed in Skylign with the observed count method. The clones in this table, taken by TCRdb from immuneACCESS, are in-frame only. Not every clone is retained; where verified, under half of the shortfall comes from an unresolved V gene, and the cause of the rest is unknown. V and J calls and clone size come straight from that table; D and trimming were deduced from the DNA. The sample includes around 32,000 clones, with around 93% observed a single time. Together, the top ten hold about 1.8% of the sample.

This clone appeared a single time. Its antigen has not been determined. Per-base qualities were not stored, and no clone one base away is much larger. CDR1 and CDR2, looked up from the germline V gene, are SGHTA and FQGNSA. Measured from the cysteine to the phenylalanine, the CDR3 is 15 residues long. CDR3 DNA is the only sequence kept; it has 45 bases, read in frame from the first base. Trimming accounts for 4 bases at V and 5 bases at J, while the number of junction bases matched to no gene is 8. The V and J segments used are TRBV7-2 and TRBJ2-1; the junction holds 7 bases that match TRBD1. The source material was PBMCs. This receptor was obtained from a young man with multiple sclerosis. This receptor carries the CDR3 CASSWGTASHNEQFF. The DNA is TGTGCCAGCAGCTGGGGGACAGCGAGCCACAATGAGCAGTTCTTC. Reference TRBV7-2 and TRBJ2-1 genes cover what lies past the CDR3, so the full variable domain is GAGVSQSPSNKVTEKGKDVELRCDPISGHTALYWYRQSLGQGLEFLIYFQGNSAPDKSGLPSDRFSAERTGGSVSTLTIQRTQQEDSAVYLCASSWGTASHNEQFFGPGTRLTVL.